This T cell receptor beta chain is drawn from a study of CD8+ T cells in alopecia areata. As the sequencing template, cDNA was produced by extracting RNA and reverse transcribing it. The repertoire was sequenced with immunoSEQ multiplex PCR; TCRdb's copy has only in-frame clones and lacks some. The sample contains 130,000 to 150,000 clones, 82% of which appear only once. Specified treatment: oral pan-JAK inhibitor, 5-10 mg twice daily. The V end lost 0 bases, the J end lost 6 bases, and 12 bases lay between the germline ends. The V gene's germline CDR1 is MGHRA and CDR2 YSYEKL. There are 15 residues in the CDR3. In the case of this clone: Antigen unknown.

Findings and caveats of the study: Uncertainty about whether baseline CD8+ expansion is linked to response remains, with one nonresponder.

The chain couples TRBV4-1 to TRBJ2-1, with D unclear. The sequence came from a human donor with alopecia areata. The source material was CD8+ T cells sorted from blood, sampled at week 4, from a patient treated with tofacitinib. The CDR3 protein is CASSQEPAAGNEQFF. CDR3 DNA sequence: TGCGCCAGCAGCCAAGAACCCGCCGCCGGCAATGAGCAGTTCTTC.